Below, one T cell receptor beta chain is given with its context. Its antigen is not identified. This entry belongs to a study of cytomegalovirus exposure and HLA in healthy donors. Overall study: A preliminary data release comprised about 85 million unique TCRs obtained from HLA-typed donors. Out of about 410 genotyped donors, 81% belonged to the Caucasian-associated ancestry cluster. Regarding the study as a whole: In vitro work confirmed that three CMV-associated chains recognize CMV antigens. Later on, an analysis showed TCR association rates differing by HLA locus, with DRB1 the most and HLA-C the fewest.

The PCR was carried out with 60 Vbeta primers and 13 Jbeta primers. The protocol was immunoSEQ multiplex PCR, while the TCRdb copy is restricted to in-frame clones and leaves out a portion. This sample has 140,000 or so clones, with roughly three fifths found just once. V was clipped by 6 bases and J by 7 bases, with 19 bases between them. Germline values: CDR1 LNHDA, CDR2 SQIVND (reference sequence). The CDR3 is 15 residues long. Sequencing used PBMCs. The receptor comes from a male donor in good health and CMV-seronegative. V usage is TRBV19 and J usage is TRBJ1-5; D unclear. The CDR3 sequence is CASRVNPVIAQPQHF. DNA of the CDR3: TGTGCCAGTAGAGTAAACCCGGTTATAGCGCAGCCCCAGCATTTT.